This record looks at one T cell receptor (beta chain) sequence and its context. Original processing notes: Amplification of reference gene primers was used by the study to estimate nucleated cell counts. TCRdb's copy holds only in-frame clones and misses some; the assay was immunoSEQ multiplex PCR. The V and J calls and clone size are taken from that table; D and trimming were inferred from the DNA. The sample consists of about 350,000 clones, around nine tenths of them appearing once. The sample originates from a study of blood T cell repertoires in COVID-19. Whole-study context: Whether acute or convalescent, the COVID-19 samples came from the United States, Italy and Spain.

The germline CDR1 and CDR2 sequences are LNHDA and SQIVND (reference sequence). The CDR3 loop spans 15 amino acids. V trimming: 7 bases; J trimming: 2 bases; junction bases outside the gene matches: 8. Recruitment covered about two dozen US areas and drew participants whose ages spanned roughly 18 to 95 years. Participants were placed into cohorts based on the clinical history they reported. The sequence was collected from a woman aged 25 to 39 who had been exposed to COVID-19. The chain employs TRBV19 and TRBJ1-5; 7 positions agree with TRBD1. Specimen: PBMCs or T cells enriched from blood (not recorded which). The CDR3 protein is CASIGTASGNQPQHF. DNA for the CDR3: TGTGCCAGTATCGGGACAGCCTCGGGCAATCAGCCCCAGCATTTT.